The entry below gives a single TCR beta chain sequence along with its context. What it binds is unknown. Germline CDR1 is SGHVS and CDR2 is FQNEAQ. This CDR3 contains 14 residues. Deletions cut 2 bases from V and 1 base from J, with 9 bases between. The data were taken from a study of T cell responses to AZD1222 COVID-19 vaccine. Overall study findings and caveats: Baseline antibody screening turned up just 6 or 7 seropositive AZD1222 recipients. Clonal diversity may have been underestimated, and the donors were mostly white British, with more females than males. Unmutated variant regions are reportedly the target of nearly half of TCRs that are spike-specific.

The table came from immunoSEQ multiplex PCR; TCRdb's copy has only in-frame clones and leaves some out. The top ten hold about 17% of the sample, which has around 120,000 clones, roughly 85% seen once. This clonotype was obtained from an adult in good health. Source: peripheral blood, taken on day 0 of MenACWY control vaccination. V gene TRBV7-8 combines with J gene TRBJ2-7, with D unresolved. CDR3 coding DNA: TGTGCCAGCAGCTTAAATGGCCTGTCCTACGAGCAGTACTTC. Translation gives CASSLNGLSYEQYF.